Reported below is one T cell receptor (beta chain). The antigen remains undetermined. These data are taken from a study of CD8+CD57+ T cells in acquired aplastic anemia. Turning to the study itself: Recorded DNA amounts for sorted CD4+ and CD8+ cells had an average of about 3.5 ug.

Researchers used genomic DNA as the template to profile TCR beta VDJ and CDR3. One entry per CDR3 protein, called by TCRdb with MiXCR from the reads. Of 250,000 to 350,000 distinct CDR3 sequences in the sample, approximately 55% are singletons; the top ten hold less than 10%. Findings and limits, study-wide: Patients and controls had CD8+ Simpson's diversity values that were not significantly distinct. Overlap between patients and controls comprised about 30 CD8+ CDR3 sequences.

CDR3 size: 13 residues. Germline assignment: CDR1 SSHAT and CDR2 FNYEAQ (reference sequence). This sequence was found in a human donor with severe aplastic anemia or a healthy control (not recorded which). The chain combines TRBV7-7 with TRBJ2-3; the D call may be TRBD1 or TRBD2 (5 bases each). Sequenced sample: sorted CD4+, CD8+, or CD8+CD57+ T cells (not recorded which) from PBMCs. In DNA, the CDR3 is TGTGCTAGCGCAGGGAGTATAGCAGATACGCAGTATTTT. This sequence encodes CASAGSIADTQYF.